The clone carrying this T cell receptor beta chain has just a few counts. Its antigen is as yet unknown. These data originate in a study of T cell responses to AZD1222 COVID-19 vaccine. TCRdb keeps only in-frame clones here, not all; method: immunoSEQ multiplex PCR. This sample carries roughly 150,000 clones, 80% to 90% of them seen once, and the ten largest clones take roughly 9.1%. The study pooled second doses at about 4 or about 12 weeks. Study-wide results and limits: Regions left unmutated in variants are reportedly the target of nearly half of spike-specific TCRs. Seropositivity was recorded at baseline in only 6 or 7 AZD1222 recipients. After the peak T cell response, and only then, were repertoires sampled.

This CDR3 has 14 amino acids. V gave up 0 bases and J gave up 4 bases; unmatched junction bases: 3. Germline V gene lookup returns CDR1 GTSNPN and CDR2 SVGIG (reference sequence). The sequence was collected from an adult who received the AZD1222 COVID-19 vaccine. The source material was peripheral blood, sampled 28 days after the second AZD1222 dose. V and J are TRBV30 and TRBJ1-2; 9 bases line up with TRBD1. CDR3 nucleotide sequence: TGTGCCTGGAGTGTAGGGACAGGGCTCTATGGCTACACCTTC. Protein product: CAWSVGTGLYGYTF.